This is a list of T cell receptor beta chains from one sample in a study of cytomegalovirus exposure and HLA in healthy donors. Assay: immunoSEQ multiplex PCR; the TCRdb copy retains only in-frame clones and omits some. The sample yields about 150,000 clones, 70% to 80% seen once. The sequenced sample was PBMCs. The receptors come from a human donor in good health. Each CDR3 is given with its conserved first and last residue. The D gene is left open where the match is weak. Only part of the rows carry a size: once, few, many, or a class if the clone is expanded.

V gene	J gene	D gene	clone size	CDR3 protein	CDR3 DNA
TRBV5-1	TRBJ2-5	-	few	CASSLAGAWQETQYF	TGCGCCAGCAGCTTGGCTGGGGCCTGGCAAGAGACCCAGTACTTC
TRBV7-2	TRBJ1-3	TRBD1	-	CASSRVGGPPSGNTIYF	TGTGCCAGCAGCCGTGTAGGGGGCCCCCCCTCTGGAAACACCATATATTTT
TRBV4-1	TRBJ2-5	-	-	CASSQGLSVQETQYF	TGCGCCAGCAGCCAAGGCCTTAGCGTGCAAGAGACCCAGTACTTC
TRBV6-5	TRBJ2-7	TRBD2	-	CASSYWGLAGTYEQYF	TGTGCCAGCAGTTACTGGGGACTAGCGGGGACTTACGAGCAGTACTTC
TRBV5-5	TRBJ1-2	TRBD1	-	CASSLRDREYGYTF	TGTGCCAGCAGCCTGAGGGACAGGGAATATGGCTACACCTTC
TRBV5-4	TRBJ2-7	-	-	CASSSGPSSYEQYF	TGTGCCAGCAGTTCTGGTCCGAGCTCCTACGAGCAGTACTTC
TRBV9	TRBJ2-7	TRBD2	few	CASSVTAGVGEQYF	TGTGCCAGCAGCGTAACAGCGGGAGTTGGTGAGCAGTACTTC
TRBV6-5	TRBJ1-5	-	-	CASSYRAAGGQPQHF	TGTGCCAGCAGTTACAGGGCGGCCGGGGGTCAGCCCCAGCATTTT
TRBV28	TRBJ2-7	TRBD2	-	CASSFGGWAIAGEARYEQYF	TGTGCCAGCAGTTTTGGGGGTTGGGCCATAGCGGGAGAAGCTCGCTACGAGCAGTACTTC
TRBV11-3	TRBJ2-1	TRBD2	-	CASSLGGTSGRVGNEQFF	TGTGCCAGCAGCTTAGGGGGGACTAGCGGGAGGGTGGGCAATGAGCAGTTCTTC
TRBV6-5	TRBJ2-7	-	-	CASSYRRGGAYEQYF	TGTGCCAGCAGTTACAGGAGAGGGGGGGCCTACGAGCAGTACTTC
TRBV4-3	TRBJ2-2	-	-	CASSQRREISGELFF	TGCGCCAGCAGCCAACGACGGGAGATCTCCGGGGAGCTGTTTTTT
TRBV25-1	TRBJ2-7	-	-	CASSNSYEQYF	TGTGCCAGCAGTAACAGCTACGAGCAGTACTTC
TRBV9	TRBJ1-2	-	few	CASSEGGGEYGYPF	TGTGCCAGCAGCGAGGGCGGGGGGGAATATGGCTACCCCTTC
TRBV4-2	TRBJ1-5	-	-	CASSPEGRNNQPQHF	TGTGCCAGCAGCCCGGAGGGTCGTAACAATCAGCCCCAGCATTTT
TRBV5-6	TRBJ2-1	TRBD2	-	CASRSPGLAGPYNEQFF	TGTGCCAGCAGGTCCCCGGGACTAGCGGGCCCCTACAATGAGCAGTTCTTC
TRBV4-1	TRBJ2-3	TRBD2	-	CASSHQLAGGPGFTDTQYF	TGCGCCAGCAGCCATCAACTAGCGGGAGGGCCTGGTTTTACAGATACGCAGTATTTT
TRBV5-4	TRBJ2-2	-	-	CASSLDSGNTGELFF	TGTGCCAGCAGCTTGGATAGCGGGAACACCGGGGAGCTGTTTTTT
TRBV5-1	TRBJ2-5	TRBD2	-	CASSLELAGETQYF	TGCGCCAGCAGCTTGGAGCTAGCGGGAGAGACCCAGTACTTC
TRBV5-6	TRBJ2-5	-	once	CASSFTGRETQYF	TGTGCCAGCAGCTTTACGGGTCGAGAGACCCAGTACTTC
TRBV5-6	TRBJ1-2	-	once	CASSSDTNYGYPF	TGTGCCAGCAGCTCCGATACTAACTATGGCTACCCCTTC